What follows describes a single T cell receptor beta chain. Its target is unknown. This sample is drawn from a study of memory CD4+ T cells and cytomegalovirus serostatus. Single viable CD3+CD4+CD8-CD45RO+ cells were sorted as the memory CD4+ T cells. After thawing, CD4+ T cells were positively selected. The CDR3 is 15 residues long. Germline V gene lookup returns CDR1 SGHTA and CDR2 FQGNSA. The ends were cut back, 2 bases at V and 0 bases at J, with 5 bases in the middle. Under the authors' procedure: After removing out-of-frame reads, around 2 million distinct TCRbeta sequences remained. Clones were read by immunoSEQ multiplex PCR, and TCRdb kept only the in-frame ones, dropping some. The V and J calls and the clone size are those of that table, but D and trimming were determined from the DNA. The data hold some 73,000 clones, with approximately 78% observed a single time. The study's findings and limits: Median bootstrapped AUC for CMV status was around 0.96 originally, approximately 0.93 US-trained. 67 of 164 known CMV-associated TCRbeta sequences appeared in CD4+ memory.

The specimen was memory CD4+ T cells from blood. The chain couples TRBV7-2 to TRBJ1-6; no clear D gene. The clonotype comes from an adult in good health and CMV-seropositive. DNA of the CDR3: TGTGCCAGCAGCTTACGGAGCTCCTATAATTCACCCCTCCACTTT. This gives the protein CASSLRSSYNSPLHF.